The present T cell receptor (beta chain) was sequenced within a study of cytomegalovirus exposure and HLA in healthy donors. The germline CDR1 and CDR2 sequences are SGHNT and YYREEE (reference sequence). J lost 2 bases, V lost 4 bases, and 7 bases had no gene match. The CDR3 length is 16 residues. Findings and caveats of the study: Segments of the TCR beta V type were, in most cases, productive about 87% or about 30% of the time in an earlier analysis.

On this clone: The antigen is unknown.

In the PCR, 60 Vbeta and 13 Jbeta primers were used. The table came from immunoSEQ multiplex PCR; TCRdb's copy has only in-frame clones and leaves some out. The sample records 90,000 to 110,000 clones, 69% being singletons. The chain recombines TRBV5-4 with TRBJ2-2; TRBD1 aligns across 8 bases. The specimen was PBMCs. The sequence was collected from a woman in her 70s in good health and CMV-seropositive. CDR3 in DNA: TGTGCCAGCAGCGATGGTGGACAGGGTAACACCGGGGAGCTGTTTTTT. Its translation: CASSDGGQGNTGELFF.